These 4 T cell receptor beta chains originate from one sample sequenced in a study of control samples from healthy donors and cancer patients. Assay: immunoSEQ multiplex PCR; the TCRdb copy retains only in-frame clones and omits some. In the table there are approximately 170,000 clones, just over 85% of which are singletons. Sequences were obtained from blood. Receptor source: a woman in her 30s in good health.

J is TRBJ1-6 and V is TRBV30; TRBD1 is a possible D gene (5 bases). The length of the CDR3 is 17 residues. CDR1 GTSNPN and CDR2 SVGIG come from the germline V gene (reference sequence). V was trimmed by 3 bases and J by 7 bases, leaving 22 bases between them. The CDR3 sequence: CAWRDGTSVLWNSPLHF. CDR3 bases: TGTGCCTGGAGGGACGGGACCTCCGTCCTCTGGAATTCACCCCTCCACTTT. The whole variable domain, filled in from reference TRBV30 and TRBJ1-6, reads SQTIHQWPATLVQPVGSPLSLECTVEGTSNPNLYWYRQAAGRGLQLLFYSVGIGQISSEVPQNLSASRPQDRQFILSSKKLLLSDSGFYLCAWRDGTSVLWNSPLHFGNGTRLTVT.

The chain uses TRBV24-1 and TRBJ2-2; D gene ambiguous. Germline V gene lookup returns CDR1 KGHDR and CDR2 SFDVKD. Trimming cost V 2 bases and J 8 bases, with 11 bases left between them. The CDR3 extends over 14 amino acids. The CDR3: CATSDSRVWGELFF. In nucleotides, the CDR3 is TGTGCCACCAGTGATTCCCGGGTCTGGGGGGAGCTGTTTTTT.

This chain joins TRBV10-3 and TRBJ1-5; 7 bases agree with TRBD1. The germline V gene encodes CDR1 ENHRY and CDR2 SYGVKD. This CDR3 comprises 16 residues. V was clipped by 11 bases and J by 0 bases; unmatched bases: 13. As DNA, the CDR3 is TGTGCCGCCAGTCCCGGGACAGCCCTTAGCAATCAGCCCCAGCATTTT. It encodes CAASPGTALSNQPQHF.

The V and J genes are TRBV7-2 and TRBJ2-2; 7 bases align to TRBD2. Germline V lookup: CDR1 SGHTA, CDR2 FQGNSA. V shed 5 bases, J shed 0 bases, and the junction held 3 bases outside the gene matches. The CDR3 covers 15 residues. CDR3 nucleotides: TGTGCCAGCAGCGCCGCGGGGGCGAACACCGGGGAGCTGTTTTTT. Protein product: CASSAAGANTGELFF.